These 5 T cell receptor beta chains were all obtained from the same sample, sequenced in a study. One entry per CDR3 protein, called by TCRdb with MiXCR from the RT-PCR reads. In the table there are about 680,000 distinct CDR3 sequences, more than 13% of which are singletons. The sequenced material came from memory CD4+ T cells from blood. The receptors come from a female donor in good health, serving as a healthy control.

V usage is TRBV7-2 and J usage is TRBJ1-2; 7 bases align to TRBD1. The V segment lost 1 base and the J segment 8 bases; nucleotides outside the gene matches: 10. In germline, CDR1 is SGHTA, CDR2 FQGNSA. The CDR3 is 15 amino acids. Here the CDR3 reads CASSLDPDRKKGYTF. The CDR3 DNA is TGTGCCAGCAGCTTAGACCCGGACAGGAAGAAAGGCTACACCTTC.

V usage is TRBV5-1 and J usage is TRBJ2-1; the match to TRBD2 covers 7 bases. From germline, CDR1 is SGHRS and CDR2 YFSETQ. This CDR3 has 16 residues. V gave up 0 bases and J gave up 7 bases; unmatched junction bases: 10. The CDR3 reads CASSLEATSRYNEQFF. DNA of the CDR3: TGCGCCAGCAGCTTGGAGGCGACTAGCAGATATAATGAGCAGTTCTTC.

The chain employs TRBV19 and TRBJ2-1; TRBD2 matches 11 bases. The germline V gene encodes CDR1 LNHDA and CDR2 SQIVND (reference sequence). CDR3 length: 15 residues. V dropped 6 bases and J dropped 7; count of bases not matched to a gene: 8. The CDR3 DNA reads TGTGCCAGTAGCACCACTAGCGGGAGTCGTAATGAGCAGTTCTTC. It encodes CASSTTSGSRNEQFF.

This clonotype was recorded only once. The CDR3 reads CASSQGSGRGIDEQFF. In DNA form, the CDR3 reads TGCGCCAGCAGCCAGGGTAGCGGGAGGGGAATCGATGAGCAGTTCTTC. The chain has TRBV5-1 and TRBJ2-1; 11 positions agree with TRBD2. Germline lookup yields CDR1 SGHRS and CDR2 YFSETQ. Trimming at V came to 4 bases and at J to 8 bases, leaving 11 bases not matched to a gene. The CDR3 consists of 16 residues.

This clonotype turned up a few times. This sequence joins TRBV6-5 and TRBJ2-3; unclear D gene. This CDR3 has 13 residues. With 10 bases removed from V and 1 base from J, the gap between germline ends came to 12 bases. Germline V gene sequence: CDR1 MNHEY, CDR2 SVGAGI. Here the CDR3 DNA reads TGTGCCACCACCCTGCCGGGCACAGATACGCAGTATTTT. It encodes CATTLPGTDTQYF.